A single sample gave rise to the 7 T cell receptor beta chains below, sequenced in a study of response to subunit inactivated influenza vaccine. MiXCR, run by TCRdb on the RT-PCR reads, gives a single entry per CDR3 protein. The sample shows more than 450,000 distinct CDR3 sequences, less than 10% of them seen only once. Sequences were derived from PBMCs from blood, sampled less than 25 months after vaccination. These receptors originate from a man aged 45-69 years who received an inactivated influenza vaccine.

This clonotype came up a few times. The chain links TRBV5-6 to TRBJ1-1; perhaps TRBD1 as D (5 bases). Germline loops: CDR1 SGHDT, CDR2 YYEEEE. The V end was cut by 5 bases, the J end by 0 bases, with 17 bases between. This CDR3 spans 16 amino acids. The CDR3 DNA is TGTGCCAGCAGTCGAACGCAGGGCCCATTGAACACTGAAGCTTTCTTT. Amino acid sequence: CASSRTQGPLNTEAFF.

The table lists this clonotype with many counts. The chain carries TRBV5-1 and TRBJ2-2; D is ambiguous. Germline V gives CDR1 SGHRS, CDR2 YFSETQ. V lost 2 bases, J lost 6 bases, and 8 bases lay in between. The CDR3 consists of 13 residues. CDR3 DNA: TGCGCCAGCAGCTTTGGCGAGGCCGGGGAGCTGTTTTTT. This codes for CASSFGEAGELFF.

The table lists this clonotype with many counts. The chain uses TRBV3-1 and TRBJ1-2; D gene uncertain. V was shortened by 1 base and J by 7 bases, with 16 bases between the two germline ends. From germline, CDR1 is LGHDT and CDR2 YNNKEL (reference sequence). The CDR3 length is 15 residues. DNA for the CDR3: TGTGCCAGCAGCCAAGGTCTTAGGGCCTCGGGTGGCTACACCTTC. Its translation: CASSQGLRASGGYTF. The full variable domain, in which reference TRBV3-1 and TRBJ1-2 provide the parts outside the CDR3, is DTAVSQTPKYLVTQMGNDKSIKCEQNLGHDTMYWYKQDSKKFLKIMFSYNNKELIINETVPNRFSPKSPDKAHLNLHINSLELGDSAVYFCASSQGLRASGGYTFGSGTRLTVV.

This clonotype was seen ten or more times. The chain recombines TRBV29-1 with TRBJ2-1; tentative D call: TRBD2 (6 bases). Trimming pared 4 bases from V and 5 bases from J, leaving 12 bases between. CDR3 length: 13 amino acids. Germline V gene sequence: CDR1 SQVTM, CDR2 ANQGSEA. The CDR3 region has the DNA TGCAGCGTTGCTGGATGGGGGGACAATGAGCAGTTCTTC. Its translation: CSVAGWGDNEQFF.

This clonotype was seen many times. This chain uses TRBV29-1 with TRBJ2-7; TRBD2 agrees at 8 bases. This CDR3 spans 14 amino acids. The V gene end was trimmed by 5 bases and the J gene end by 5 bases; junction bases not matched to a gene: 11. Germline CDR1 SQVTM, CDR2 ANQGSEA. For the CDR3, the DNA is TGCAGCGTTAATTACGGGACTAGATCCAACGAGCAGTACTTC. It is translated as CSVNYGTRSNEQYF.

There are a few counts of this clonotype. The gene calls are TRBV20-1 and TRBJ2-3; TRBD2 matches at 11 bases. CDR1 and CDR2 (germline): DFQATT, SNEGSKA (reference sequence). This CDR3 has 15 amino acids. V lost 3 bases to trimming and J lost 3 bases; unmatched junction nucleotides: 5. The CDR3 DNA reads TGCAGTGCTAGTGGCACTAGCGGGGGTACAGATACGCAGTATTTT. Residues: CSASGTSGGTDTQYF.

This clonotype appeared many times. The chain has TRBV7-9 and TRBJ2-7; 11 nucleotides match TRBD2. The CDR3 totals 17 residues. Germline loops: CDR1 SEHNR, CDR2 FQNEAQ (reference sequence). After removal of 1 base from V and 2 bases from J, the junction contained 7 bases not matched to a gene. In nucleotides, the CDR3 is TGTGCCAGCAGCTTAGTATTGGGGACTAGCGGAACCTACGAGCAGTACTTC. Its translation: CASSLVLGTSGTYEQYF.